Listed below are T cell receptor beta chains from one sample, sequenced in a study of blood T cells in healthy people across ages. TCRdb fed the 5' RACE reads into MiXCR, producing one record per CDR3 protein. The data hold around 850,000 distinct CDR3 sequences, with 36% observed a single time. The specimen was blood. All receptors derive from a young man in good health. CDR3s leave out the opening cysteine and the closing phenylalanine or tryptophan. Fields, in order: CDR3 protein, D gene, V gene, clone size. D genes are given only for firm matches. The listing skips clone size in some rows; elsewhere it reads once, few, many or a size class.

CDR3: ASSQDGLQGDIQY
D: -
V: TRBV3-1
size: few

CDR3: ASSPFIRHEQY
D: -
V: TRBV3-1
size: many

CDR3: AWSVKGNQPQH
D: -
V: TRBV30
size: -

CDR3: ASSRIAGGINEQF
D: TRBD2
V: TRBV6-5
size: -

CDR3: ASSRFRGKGGYYTTNEKLF
D: -
V: TRBV4-1
size: -

CDR3: ASSWQGTEAF
D: -
V: TRBV6-6
size: many

CDR3: SARPRTHISYEQY
D: -
V: TRBV20-1
size: many

CDR3: ASRPSASGLIYNEQY
D: -
V: TRBV7-2
size: few

CDR3: SVSPGGVDTEAF
D: -
V: TRBV29-1
size: few

CDR3: ASKGPSKDIQY
D: -
V: TRBV12-3/TRBV12-4
size: -

CDR3: ASSQEGQFYNEQF
D: -
V: TRBV7-2
size: few

CDR3: ASSSAGVEQF
D: -
V: TRBV12-3/TRBV12-4
size: few

CDR3: ASSFEGQGHQPQH
D: TRBD1
V: TRBV7-9
size: -

CDR3: SVERGAGHGELF
D: -
V: TRBV29-1
size: few

CDR3: ASSFSLAGYEQY
D: TRBD2
V: TRBV7-9
size: -

CDR3: ASSLVGKDQGAQTGYT
D: TRBD1
V: TRBV5-1
size: few

CDR3: ASSLAVRETQY
D: -
V: TRBV12-3/TRBV12-4
size: many

CDR3: ATSDQGTDTQY
D: -
V: TRBV24-1
size: -

CDR3: SARLVSGGSNEQF
D: TRBD2
V: TRBV20-1
size: few

CDR3: ASSEKTWDYGYT
D: -
V: TRBV5-6
size: -

CDR3: VSRKTARNNEQF
D: -
V: TRBV6-2/TRBV6-3
size: -

CDR3: ASSPTGLGNEQF
D: -
V: TRBV12-3/TRBV12-4
size: -

CDR3: SASARETYEQY
D: -
V: TRBV20-1
size: -

CDR3: ASSLLRAGGYEQY
D: TRBD2
V: TRBV28
size: -

CDR3: TSSPDSTDTQY
D: -
V: TRBV6-2/TRBV6-3
size: once

CDR3: ASSPAPGQGSGYT
D: TRBD1
V: TRBV4-3
size: -

CDR3: ASSPPDRSSYEQY
D: -
V: TRBV28
size: -

CDR3: SARLAGGRNEQY
D: TRBD2
V: TRBV20-1
size: few

CDR3: SANRGGYGCT
D: -
V: TRBV29-1
size: -

CDR3: ASSYRGRNTEAF
D: TRBD1
V: TRBV6-5
size: -